The present entry profiles one T cell receptor beta chain with its context. What it binds is not known. The sample belongs to a study of shared clonotypes between healthy human individuals. Genomic DNA (from each subset) was split evenly across several immunoSEQ plates. Original data processing: ImmunoSEQ junction-only sequences lacked quality scores, so their filtering differed. This table comes from immunoSEQ multiplex PCR, and its TCRdb copy is limited to in-frame clones, with some not included. The D gene and trimming were derived from the DNA, and the V and J assignments and clone size from that table. The repertoire has roughly 1,800,000 clones, 85% to 95% of them found once; the top ten carry 1.2%. As defined, naive CD8 cells were CD45RO-negative and positively selected for CCR7, with terminally differentiated effector memory CD45RA+ cells excluded. Adults of Caucasian background living in Nashville, Tennessee made up all donors.

This CDR3 comprises 10 residues. With 5 bases removed from V and 11 bases from J, the gap between germline ends came to 9 bases. Germline V lookup: CDR1 PRHDT, CDR2 FYEKMQ (reference sequence). General observations from the study: Clonotype sharing among donors was thought likely to change with sequencing depth.

Sequencing was performed on naive CD8+ T cells sorted from blood. The receptor was isolated from a young man in good health. The V and J genes are TRBV13 and TRBJ1-1, with D maybe TRBD1 (5 bases). The CDR3 spells CASSTGRAFF. The CDR3 DNA is TGTGCCAGCAGCACAGGACGGGCTTTCTTT.